One and the same sample provided the 21 T cell receptor beta chains below, sequenced in a study of lymphopenia after photon versus proton radiotherapy (dated by TCRdb to about 2019). Libraries were built with the immunoSEQ multiplex PCR assay. Sourced from immuneACCESS, this table was stored by TCRdb with only in-frame sequences that have V and J called. A share of the clones is absent; for the studies checked, an unresolved V gene accounts for under half, and the remainder has no known explanation. For this sample the table gives 25,000 to 30,000 clones, of which over 85% were detected only once. The ten largest clonotypes hold less than 0.9% of the sample. Here the sequenced sample was peripheral blood, taken from a patient treated with photon-based radiotherapy. The receptors come from a woman aged 45-65 years with cholangiocarcinoma.

There are a few counts of this clone. The rearrangement joins TRBV25-1 to TRBJ1-2; tentative D call: TRBD1 (5 bases). V shed 1 base and J shed 8 bases, with 14 bases lying between them. CDR1 is MGHDK and CDR2 is SYGVNS in the germline V gene. The CDR3 runs to 14 residues. CDR3 in amino acids: CASSEFRSRGGYTF. The CDR3 coding sequence is TGTGCCAGCAGTGAATTTAGGTCTAGGGGAGGCTACACCTTC.

V is TRBV10-3 and J is TRBJ1-1, with D perhaps TRBD1 (5 bases). Trimming stripped 10 bases from V and 1 base from J, with 19 bases between. The CDR3 covers 15 residues. Germline CDR1 and CDR2: ENHRY and SYGVKD. Here the CDR3 reads CATSETEARNTEAFF. The CDR3 bases are TGTGCCACCTCCGAGACAGAAGCCAGGAACACTGAAGCTTTCTTT.

The rearrangement links TRBV4-3 to TRBJ2-3; 9 nucleotides align to TRBD2. Germline assignment: CDR1 LGHNA and CDR2 YSLEER. This CDR3 region has 16 residues. Unmatched junction bases numbered 5, after V lost 0 bases and J lost 4 bases. CDR3 bases: TGCGCCAGCAGCCAAGATACGGGCGGGGGGGCAGATACGCAGTATTTT. It translates to CASSQDTGGGADTQYF.

Notes on this clone: Other DNA sequences in the sample encode the same CDR3. The rearrangement links TRBV9 to TRBJ1-4, with TRBD1 matching over 7 bases. V shed 4 bases and J 3 bases; nucleotides not matched to a gene: 6. The V gene's germline CDR1 is SGDLS and CDR2 YYNGEE. This CDR3 contains 15 residues. DNA for the CDR3: TGTGCCAGCAGCTCCCGACAGGGAGCTAATGAAAAACTGTTTTTT. This gives the protein CASSSRQGANEKLFF.

The V and J genes are TRBV5-1 and TRBJ1-3; 7 bases fit TRBD1. Germline CDR1 and CDR2: SGHRS and YFSETQ. This CDR3 is built from 15 residues. J lost 6 bases, V lost 5 bases, and 11 bases had no gene match. Here the CDR3 DNA reads TGCGCCAGCAGTAGGGACAGCGGGTCGAAAAACACCATATATTTT. Protein: CASSRDSGSKNTIYF.

The chain recombines TRBV10-3 with TRBJ2-1; D is unresolved. V gave up 3 bases and J gave up 5 bases, with 8 bases separating them. The CDR3 is made up of 13 amino acids. Looked up from germline, CDR1 is ENHRY and CDR2 is SYGVKD. CDR3 amino acids: CAISDASNNEQFF. The CDR3 bases are TGTGCCATCAGTGATGCTAGTAACAATGAGCAGTTCTTC.

This chain joins TRBV5-6 and TRBJ1-2; 7 bases agree with TRBD1. Germline CDR1 and CDR2: SGHDT and YYEEEE. CDR3 length: 16 residues. V lost 5 bases and J lost 3; bases outside the gene matches: 13. The CDR3 nucleotides read TGTGCCAGCAGTTTACAAAATGAACAGGGGTACTATGGCTACACCTTC. This codes for CASSLQNEQGYYGYTF. Filled out from reference TRBV5-6 and TRBJ1-2, the complete variable domain reads DAGVTQSPTHLIKTRGQQVTLRCSPKSGHDTVSWYQQALGQGPQFIFQYYEEEERQRGNFPDRFSGHQFPNYSSELNVNALLLGDSALYLCASSLQNEQGYYGYTFGSGTRLTVV.

The rearrangement links TRBV7-6 to TRBJ1-2; TRBD1 matches 7 bases. Germline V gene lookup returns CDR1 SGHVS and CDR2 FNYEAQ. V lost 3 bases, J lost 7 bases, and 5 bases stayed unmatched. The CDR3 sequence is 13 residues long. CDR3 amino acids: CASSFPGGSGYTF. The CDR3, as DNA: TGTGCCAGCAGCTTTCCAGGGGGATCTGGCTACACCTTC.

This chain connects TRBV19 to TRBJ1-5, with D possibly TRBD1 on 6 matching bases. Trimming removed 3 bases from V and 0 bases from J, with 18 bases in between. Germline CDR1 and CDR2: LNHDA and SQIVND (reference sequence). The CDR3 runs to 18 residues. CDR3 coding DNA: TGTGCCAGTAGTATCCGAGGAGGGGGGGTAGATAGCAATCAGCCCCAGCATTTT. Translation gives CASSIRGGGVDSNQPQHF. The full variable domain, its missing parts supplied by reference TRBV19 and TRBJ1-5, is DGGITQSPKYLFRKEGQNVTLSCEQNLNHDAMYWYRQDPGQGLRLIYYSQIVNDFQKGDIAEGYSVSREKKESFPLTVTSAQKNPTAFYLCASSIRGGGVDSNQPQHFGDGTRLSIL.

This clone has more than one count but fewer than ten. This chain links TRBV28 with TRBJ1-2; D possibly corresponds to TRBD1 (5 bases). The CDR3 has 12 amino acids. Trimming cost V 6 bases and J 5 bases, with 10 bases left between them. The germline gives CDR1 MDHEN, CDR2 SYDVKM. CDR3 DNA sequence: TGTGCCAGCAGCGCAGGGCTGTATGGCTACACCTTC. Its translation is CASSAGLYGYTF.

This clone was counted only a few times. The CDR3 DNA reads TGTGCCAGCACCTACTTGACAGGCCTCTATGGCTACACCTTC. Amino acids: CASTYLTGLYGYTF. The rearrangement joins TRBV7-8 to TRBJ1-2; maybe TRBD1 (6 bases). The CDR3 loop spans 14 amino acids. Between the trimmed V and J ends, which lost 7 bases and 4 bases, there was a span of 16 bases. Germline CDR1 and CDR2: SGHVS and FQNEAQ.

The chain recombines TRBV11-2 with TRBJ1-1; no reliable D call. Germline loops: CDR1 SGHAT, CDR2 FQNNGV. This CDR3 spans 15 amino acids. The V and J ends lost 1 base and 0 bases respectively, with 9 bases between them. The CDR3, as DNA: TGTGCCAGCAGCTTAGGGAACAGATTGAACACTGAAGCTTTCTTT. Amino acid sequence: CASSLGNRLNTEAFF.

The chain has TRBV2 and TRBJ2-3, with 10 bases aligning to TRBD2. Per germline, CDR1 SNHLY and CDR2 FYNNEI. This CDR3 has 18 amino acids. V was clipped by 5 bases and J by 3 bases; unmatched bases: 14. The CDR3 sequence: CASSKSGGARGETDTQYF. CDR3 sequence (DNA): TGTGCCAGCAGTAAAAGCGGGGGGGCGCGGGGTGAGACAGATACGCAGTATTTT.

In this sample, this clone turned up once. CDR3: CSARGGGKAFF. CDR3 DNA: TGCAGTGCTAGAGGGGGGGGGAAAGCTTTCTTT. This chain joins TRBV20-1 and TRBJ1-1; D may be TRBD1 (5 bases). V lost 1 base, J lost 9 bases, and 9 bases lay in between. Germline CDR1 DFQATT, CDR2 SNEGSKA (reference sequence). The length of the CDR3 is 11 residues.

This clone counts as medium-sized. The rearrangement uses TRBV7-9 and TRBJ1-2; D unresolved. The germline gives CDR1 SEHNR, CDR2 FQNEAQ (reference sequence). Trimming shortened V by 1 base and J by 1 base, and 7 bases separated the two germline ends. This CDR3 spans 14 amino acids. CDR3 residues: CASSLVTDNYGYTF. Here the CDR3 DNA reads TGTGCCAGCAGCTTAGTAACGGATAACTATGGCTACACCTTC. Supplemented by reference TRBV7-9 and TRBJ1-2, the full variable domain reads DTGVSQNPRHKITKRGQNVTFRCDPISEHNRLYWYRQTLGQGPEFLTYFQNEAQLEKSRLLSDRFSAERPKGSFSTLEIQRTEQGDSAMYLCASSLVTDNYGYTFGSGTRLTVV.

The V and J genes are TRBV6-5 and TRBJ1-2; 9 positions match TRBD1. The J segment lost 4 bases and the V segment lost 6 bases, leaving 9 bases of the junction unmatched. The CDR3 has 15 amino acids. CDR1 is MNHEY and CDR2 is SVGAGI in the germline V gene. This CDR3 is CASRGFGTGTYGYTF. As DNA, the CDR3 is TGTGCCAGCAGAGGATTCGGGACAGGGACCTATGGCTACACCTTC.

The chain combines TRBV29-1 with TRBJ2-7; 8 bases line up with TRBD1. The CDR3 is made up of 12 amino acids. CDR1 is SQVTM, CDR2 ANQGSEA, per germline. V lost 7 bases, J lost 6 bases, and 8 bases stayed unmatched. The CDR3 DNA is TGCAGCGCGGCCAGAGACAGGGGCGAGCAGTACTTC. This sequence encodes CSAARDRGEQYF.

V usage is TRBV27 and J usage is TRBJ1-5, with TRBD1 identical over 10 bases. V trimming: 3 bases; J trimming: 6 bases; junction bases outside the gene matches: 5. From germline, CDR1 is MNHEY and CDR2 SMNVEV (reference sequence). This CDR3 has 15 amino acids. This CDR3 is CASSFSGQGSQPQHF. DNA for the CDR3: TGTGCCAGCAGTTTCTCGGGACAGGGGAGTCAGCCCCAGCATTTT.

This chain links TRBV11-3 with TRBJ2-7, with 10 bases lining up with TRBD1. The CDR3 is 12 residues long. Germline trimming cut 5 bases from V and 6 bases from J; bases unmatched to any gene: 1. Germline assignment: CDR1 SGHNT and CDR2 YENEEA. The CDR3 is CASSGTGVEQYF. The CDR3 bases are TGTGCCAGCAGCGGGACAGGGGTCGAGCAGTACTTC.

V and J are TRBV4-1 and TRBJ1-1; 7 bases agree with TRBD1. The V gene's germline CDR1 is MGHRA and CDR2 YSYEKL. V shed 3 bases, J shed 3 bases, and the junction held 16 bases outside the gene matches. This CDR3 spans 18 amino acids. This chain's CDR3 is CASSHSLSGGRLDTEAFF. DNA of the CDR3: TGCGCCAGCAGCCATTCCCTTTCAGGGGGGAGGTTGGACACTGAAGCTTTCTTT.

The genes are TRBV19 and TRBJ2-7; a possible D gene is TRBD1 (6 bases). V lost 8 bases, J lost 0 bases, and 11 bases lay in between. The CDR3 extends over 13 amino acids. Germline lookup yields CDR1 LNHDA and CDR2 SQIVND (reference sequence). The CDR3 protein is CASGTGSSYEQYF. The DNA for the CDR3 is TGTGCCAGTGGCACAGGGAGCTCCTACGAGCAGTACTTC.